This paragraph covers one T cell receptor (beta chain) sequence. Its target is not known. CDR3 length: 17 amino acids. Germline V CDR1 and CDR2: SGHNT, YENEEA. V shed 5 bases, J shed 4 bases, and the junction held 13 bases outside the gene matches. PCR employed 60 Vbeta and 13 Jbeta primers. TCRdb keeps only in-frame clones here, not all; method: immunoSEQ multiplex PCR. The sample includes about 77,000 clones, about 80% seen only once; the top ten take roughly 7.2%. The sample belongs to a study of cytomegalovirus exposure and HLA in healthy donors. Whole-study context: Earlier findings included 117 million unique TCR beta sequences obtained from 150 million to 200 million T cells. Study-level results: Most subjects' HLA-A and HLA-B alleles were reportedly predicted from TCR beta sequences. The availability of immune exposure information extended only to CMV serostatus.

The source of this sequence is a middle-aged woman in good health and CMV-seronegative. The specimen sequenced was PBMCs. This chain connects TRBV11-3 to TRBJ2-1; 8 bases agree with TRBD2. The CDR3 DNA reads as TGTGCCAGCAGCCTTTCTCAAGGAAGCGGGAGTTACAATGAGCAGTTCTTC. Translated, it gives CASSLSQGSGSYNEQFF.